The 16 T cell receptor beta chains given below trace back to one sample, sequenced in a study of CD4 T cell repertoires in COVID-19. Sequencing was done directly on freshly isolated, uncultured memory T cells. TCRdb's copy holds only in-frame clones and misses some; the assay was immunoSEQ multiplex PCR. In the table there are tens of thousands of clones, 80% to 90% of which are singletons. The sequencing here drew on central memory CD4+ T cells from blood, taken before the COVID-19 pandemic. These receptors were taken from a human donor who had COVID-19.

This clone was detected a few times. The chain carries TRBV7-9 and TRBJ1-4; 7 bases fit TRBD1. Germline V lookup: CDR1 SEHNR, CDR2 FQNEAQ (reference sequence). V dropped 5 bases and J dropped 8; count of bases not matched to a gene: 11. The CDR3 extends over 15 amino acids. CDR3 loop: CASSRERGQDEKLFF. For the CDR3, the DNA is TGTGCCAGCAGCAGAGAGAGGGGGCAAGACGAAAAACTGTTTTTT.

CDR3 loop: CASSLKGQTLAKNIQYF. CDR3 nucleotides: TGTGCCAGCAGCTTGAAGGGACAGACACTAGCCAAAAACATTCAGTACTTC. The chain employs TRBV5-6 and TRBJ2-4, with 7 bases matching TRBD1. The CDR3 is made up of 17 amino acids. CDR1 is SGHDT and CDR2 is YYEEEE in the germline V gene. V lost 1 base to trimming and J lost 0 bases; unmatched junction nucleotides: 7.

The V call is TRBV11-2, the J call TRBJ2-2, with a tentative D call TRBD2 (5 bases). V shed 4 bases and J shed 0 bases, with 12 bases lying between them. The V gene's germline CDR1 is SGHAT and CDR2 FQNNGV. The length of the CDR3 is 16 residues. The CDR3 loop reads CASSWTPHTNTGELFF. CDR3 in DNA: TGTGCCAGCAGCTGGACTCCCCATACGAACACCGGGGAGCTGTTTTTT.

DNA for the CDR3: TGTGCCAGTAGTATTGGGCGAGCCTACGAGCAGTACTTC. This translates into CASSIGRAYEQYF. The chain is built from TRBV19 and TRBJ2-7, with D unresolved. The germline V and J ends were trimmed by 3 bases and 2 bases, with 8 bases remaining between them. The length of the CDR3 is 13 residues. Germline V gene sequence: CDR1 LNHDA, CDR2 SQIVND (reference sequence).

V gene TRBV5-1 combines with J gene TRBJ2-5, with D perhaps matching TRBD2 (5 bases). V was clipped by 1 base and J by 2 bases, with 36 bases between them. The CDR3 runs 23 residues. Germline values: CDR1 SGHRS, CDR2 YFSETQ. CDR3 region: CASSLFGPPANFALAPHQETQYF. Here the CDR3 DNA reads TGCGCCAGCAGCTTGTTTGGGCCCCCCGCTAACTTCGCTCTAGCACCCCATCAAGAGACCCAGTACTTC.

The CDR3 spells CASITGGIGSPLHF. CDR3 coding DNA: TGTGCCAGCATCACAGGGGGGATCGGTTCACCCCTCCACTTT. The chain joins TRBV6-6 to TRBJ1-6, with 8 bases matching TRBD1. Looked up from germline, CDR1 is MNHNY and CDR2 is SVGAGI (reference sequence). V shed 7 bases and J 9 bases; nucleotides not matched to a gene: 8. This CDR3 region has 14 residues.

The rearrangement links TRBV6-5 to TRBJ2-7; TRBD2 matches 13 bases. The CDR3 consists of 15 residues. J was trimmed by 4 bases and V by 5 bases; bases with no gene match: 5. Germline CDR1 is MNHEY and CDR2 is SVGAGI. CDR3: CASSLTSGGFYEQYF. The DNA of the CDR3 is TGTGCCAGCAGTCTGACTAGCGGGGGGTTTTACGAGCAGTACTTC.

The chain uses TRBV5-4 and TRBJ2-3; tentatively, D is TRBD1 (6 bases). The CDR3 is 14 amino acids. Germline V lookup: CDR1 SGHNT, CDR2 YYREEE (reference sequence). The V end was cut by 2 bases, the J end by 6 bases, with 13 bases between. The CDR3 loop reads CASSLQGARDTQYF. Here the CDR3 DNA reads TGTGCCAGCAGCTTACAGGGTGCCCGGGATACGCAGTATTTT.

The J gene is TRBJ2-5, the V gene TRBV6-1, with 9 bases aligning to TRBD1. From germline, CDR1 is MNHNS and CDR2 SASEGT. V lost 6 bases, J lost 0 bases, and 5 bases stayed unmatched. The CDR3 loop spans 15 amino acids. CDR3 protein: CASRDRGVYQETQYF. The CDR3 region has the DNA TGTGCCAGCAGGGACAGGGGTGTGTACCAAGAGACCCAGTACTTC.

This rearrangement joins TRBV9 to TRBJ1-6; 8 bases are shared with TRBD1. V trimming: 1 base; J trimming: 1 base; junction bases outside the gene matches: 10. The CDR3 sequence is 19 residues long. Germline V CDR1 and CDR2: SGDLS, YYNGEE. CDR3 amino acids: CASSVTGQVRRSYNSPLHF. As DNA, the CDR3 is TGTGCCAGCAGCGTAACGGGACAGGTAAGACGGTCCTATAATTCACCCCTCCACTTT.

V usage is TRBV14 and J usage is TRBJ1-4, with 8 bases that match TRBD1. This CDR3 has 16 amino acids. Germline values: CDR1 SGHDN, CDR2 FVKESK. Trimming cost V 5 bases and J 3 bases; bases outside gene matches: 8. The CDR3 loop is CASSFRMTGANEKLFF. The CDR3 coding sequence is TGTGCCAGCAGCTTTCGGATGACAGGGGCTAATGAAAAACTGTTTTTT. Looking up the rest from reference TRBV14 and TRBJ1-4 gives the full variable domain: EAGVTQFPSHSVIEKGQTVTLRCDPISGHDNLYWYRRVMGKEIKFLLHFVKESKQDESGMPNNRFLAERTGGTYSTLKVQPAELEDSGVYFCASSFRMTGANEKLFFGSGTQLSVL.

The chain joins TRBV7-8 to TRBJ2-7; TRBD2 agrees at 10 bases. Germline V gene data show CDR1 as SGHVS and CDR2 as FQNEAQ. Trimming removed 2 bases from V and 4 bases from J; junction bases left unmatched: 5. The CDR3 sequence is 15 residues long. The DNA for the CDR3 is TGTGCCAGCAGCTTACTAGCGGGAGACCTATACGAGCAGTACTTC. This gives the protein CASSLLAGDLYEQYF. Combining the CDR3 with reference TRBV7-8 and TRBJ2-7 gives the whole variable domain GAGVSQSPRYKVAKRGQDVALRCDPISGHVSLFWYQQALGQGPEFLTYFQNEAQLDKSGLPSDRFFAERPEGSVSTLKIQRTQQEDSAVYLCASSLLAGDLYEQYFGPGTRLTVT.

The chain joins TRBV7-8 to TRBJ2-5; D ambiguous. The J call could be wrong; TRBJ2-7 is a better fit for the DNA end. CDR3 size: 13 residues. The germline gives CDR1 SGHVS, CDR2 FQNEAQ. As DNA, the CDR3 is TGTGCCAGCAGCTTGGCAGGATCCTACGAGCAGTACTTC. Translated: CASSLAGSYEQYF.

The chain combines TRBV6-1 with TRBJ2-7; D is undetermined. V shed 6 bases and J shed 6 bases, with 15 bases lying between them. Germline CDR1 and CDR2: MNHNS and SASEGT. This CDR3 is built from 13 residues. CDR3 region: CASSDYPRGEQYF. The CDR3 DNA follows: TGTGCCAGCAGCGATTATCCCCGCGGCGAGCAGTACTTC.

The chain joins TRBV25-1 to TRBJ1-4; no definite D call. Germline assignment: CDR1 MGHDK and CDR2 SYGVNS. The CDR3 runs 13 residues. Deletions cut 5 bases from V and 7 bases from J, with 11 bases between. CDR3 protein: CASSHPGIEKLFF. The CDR3, as DNA: TGTGCCAGCAGTCACCCGGGAATTGAAAAACTGTTTTTT.

The chain uses TRBV9 and TRBJ2-3; unclear D gene. The CDR3 spans 14 residues. Germline V gene sequence: CDR1 SGDLS, CDR2 YYNGEE. Trimming cost V 0 bases and J 4 bases, with 9 bases left between them. This chain's CDR3 is CASSVGAYSDTQYF. In DNA, the CDR3 is TGTGCCAGCAGCGTAGGGGCCTACTCAGATACGCAGTATTTT.